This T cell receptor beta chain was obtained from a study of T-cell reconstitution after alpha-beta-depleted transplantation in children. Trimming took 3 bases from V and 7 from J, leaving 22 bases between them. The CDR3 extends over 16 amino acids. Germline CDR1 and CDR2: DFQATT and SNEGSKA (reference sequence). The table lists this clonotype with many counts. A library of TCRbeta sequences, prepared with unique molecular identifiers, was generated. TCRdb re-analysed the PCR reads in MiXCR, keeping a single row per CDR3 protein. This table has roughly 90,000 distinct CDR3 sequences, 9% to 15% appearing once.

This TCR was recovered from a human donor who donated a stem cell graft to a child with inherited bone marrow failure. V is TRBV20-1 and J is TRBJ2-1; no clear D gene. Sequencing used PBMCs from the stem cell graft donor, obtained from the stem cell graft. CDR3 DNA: TGCAGTGCTAGGTATCGACTCGACACGACCGGAAATGAGCAGTTCTTC. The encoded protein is CSARYRLDTTGNEQFF.